The text below deals with one T cell receptor (beta chain). The protocol was immunoSEQ multiplex PCR, while the TCRdb copy is restricted to in-frame clones and leaves out a portion. The sample lists tens of thousands of clones; about nine tenths were seen once. Trimming took 6 bases from V and 0 from J, leaving 9 bases between them. Germline values: CDR1 MNHEY, CDR2 SVGAGI. The CDR3 is 14 amino acids. These data belong to a study of OX40 agonist ivuxolimab in advanced cancers. The chain couples TRBV6-5 to TRBJ1-3; no clear D gene. This clonotype was sampled from an adult with an advanced solid tumor such as melanoma, head and neck, liver or kidney cancer. The material sequenced was CD4+ or CD8+ T cells sorted from blood, taken in a trial of the OX40 agonist ivuxolimab. CDR3 region: CASSPFASGNTIYF. DNA of the CDR3: TGTGCCAGCAGCCCCTTTGCCTCTGGAAACACCATATATTTT.